A single sample is the source of the 15 T cell receptor beta chains below, sequenced in a study of T cell responses to AZD1222 COVID-19 vaccine. TCRdb's copy holds only in-frame clones and misses some; the assay was immunoSEQ multiplex PCR. The sample shows about 150,000 clones, roughly 90% of them seen only once. The sequenced sample was peripheral blood, obtained on day 0 of AZD1222 vaccination. The origin of the receptors is an adult in good health.

The chain joins TRBV6-1 to TRBJ2-7, with 7 bases lining up with TRBD2. The CDR3 length is 13 residues. With V trimmed by 6 bases and J by 2 bases, 4 bases remained unmatched. Germline V gene lookup returns CDR1 MNHNS and CDR2 SASEGT. CDR3 loop: CASSRDYTYEQYF. CDR3 nucleotides: TGTGCCAGCAGCCGGGACTACACCTACGAGCAGTACTTC.

This chain joins TRBV28 and TRBJ1-6; no reliable D call. The CDR3 has 16 amino acids. V lost 4 bases and J lost 4, with 14 bases in between. The germline V gene encodes CDR1 MDHEN and CDR2 SYDVKM. The CDR3 spells CASSSDSRNYNSPLHF. In DNA form, the CDR3 reads TGTGCCAGCAGTTCGGACTCCCGGAATTATAATTCACCCCTCCACTTT.

The genes are TRBV6-5 and TRBJ1-1; D call uncertain. Trimming pared 11 bases from V and 2 bases from J, leaving 15 bases between. Per germline, CDR1 MNHEY and CDR2 SVGAGI. CDR3 length: 13 residues. CDR3: CASTRRGNTEAFF. The CDR3 nucleotides read TGTGCCTCAACCAGGCGGGGAAACACTGAAGCTTTCTTT.

A single count supports this clone. The chain employs TRBV7-9 and TRBJ1-3; possibly TRBD1 for D (5 bases). CDR1 and CDR2 (germline): SEHNR, FQNEAQ (reference sequence). V was pared by 6 bases and J by 2 bases, with 14 bases between. The CDR3 is made up of 15 amino acids. The CDR3 DNA sequence: TGTGCCAGCAGACCCAGGGATGGGACTGGAAACACCATATATTTT. Translating it yields CASRPRDGTGNTIYF.

The gene calls are TRBV5-4 and TRBJ2-1, with 7 bases that match TRBD1. Germline assignment: CDR1 SGHNT and CDR2 YYREEE (reference sequence). The J segment lost 1 base and the V segment lost 4 bases, leaving 11 bases of the junction unmatched. The CDR3 is 17 amino acids. CDR3 DNA: TGTGCCAGCAGCCGGGGACAGCTCACGAAATCCTACAATGAGCAGTTCTTC. Translated: CASSRGQLTKSYNEQFF. The full variable domain, its missing parts supplied by reference TRBV5-4 and TRBJ2-1, is ETGVTQSPTHLIKTRGQQVTLRCSSQSGHNTVSWYQQALGQGPQFIFQYYREEENGRGNFPPRFSGLQFPNYSSELNVNALELDDSALYLCASSRGQLTKSYNEQFFGPGTRLTVL.

This clone has more than one count but fewer than ten. This chain connects TRBV5-1 to TRBJ1-4; TRBD1 is a possible D gene (5 bases). Germline V gene lookup returns CDR1 SGHRS and CDR2 YFSETQ. The CDR3 has 14 residues. V shed 2 bases and J shed 8 bases, with 13 bases lying between them. CDR3 DNA sequence: TGCGCCAGCAGCTTAGATGGGGGAAACGAAAAACTGTTTTTT. This sequence encodes CASSLDGGNEKLFF.

The rearrangement links TRBV5-3 to TRBJ2-4, with D perhaps matching TRBD1 (7 bases). TRBV5-3 is an open reading frame, and its role is uncertain. The CDR3 has 15 amino acids. V was clipped by 5 bases and J by 3 bases, with 15 bases between them. CDR3 in DNA: TGTGCCAGAAGTCGACAGGGAGGTTTCAAAAACATTCAGTACTTC. Encoded protein: CARSRQGGFKNIQYF.

The J gene is TRBJ2-5, the V gene TRBV18; D possibly corresponds to TRBD1 (7 bases). The CDR3 covers 16 residues. Trimming removed 0 bases from V and 5 bases from J, with 16 bases in between. CDR1 and CDR2 from the germline V gene are KGHSH and LQKENI. CDR3: CASSPPEQGRRETQYF. In DNA, the CDR3 is TGTGCCAGCTCACCACCGGAACAGGGGAGGCGGGAGACCCAGTACTTC.

The chain carries TRBV10-1 and TRBJ1-1; a possible D gene is TRBD1 (6 bases). Trimming removed 0 bases at V and 11 bases at J, with 19 bases between. CDR3 size: 15 residues. Germline CDR1 is WNHNN and CDR2 is SYGVQD (reference sequence). Here the CDR3 reads CASSESTQGIMRAFF. The CDR3 DNA reads as TGCGCCAGCAGTGAGTCGACTCAGGGGATCATGCGGGCTTTCTTT.

The chain has TRBV7-2 and TRBJ1-1; D uncertain. Germline V gene sequence: CDR1 SGHTA, CDR2 FQGNSA. The V and J ends lost 4 bases and 10 bases respectively, with 16 bases between them. CDR3 length: 13 residues. CDR3 sequence (DNA): TGTGCCAGCAGCTGGATACGCGGGGAGGTAGCTTTCTTT. This translates into CASSWIRGEVAFF.

The rearrangement joins TRBV4-2 to TRBJ1-3; the D is unclear. Trimming removed 0 bases at V and 0 bases at J, with 6 bases between. CDR1 LGHNA and CDR2 YNFKEQ come from the germline V gene. The CDR3 loop spans 15 amino acids. The CDR3 spells CASSQDRHSGNTIYF. The CDR3 coding sequence is TGTGCCAGCAGCCAAGACAGGCACTCTGGAAACACCATATATTTT.

This chain links TRBV18 with TRBJ2-5; tentative D call: TRBD1 (6 bases). CDR3 length: 13 residues. In germline, CDR1 is KGHSH, CDR2 LQKENI. Trimming took 3 bases from V and 2 from J, leaving 7 bases between them. For the CDR3, the DNA is TGTGCCAGCTCACCCGGACAGCAAGAGACCCAGTACTTC. This gives the protein CASSPGQQETQYF.

The chain employs TRBV3-1 (or the pseudogene TRBV3-2) and TRBJ1-4; D not resolved. This CDR3 spans 16 amino acids. Per the germline V gene, CDR1 is LGHDT and CDR2 is YNNKEL (reference sequence). Trimming shortened V by 2 bases and J by 8 bases, and 18 bases separated the two germline ends. CDR3 coding DNA: TGTGCCAGCAGCCAATCTCCGGGCCGAGGATACGAAAAACTGTTTTTT. It codes for CASSQSPGRGYEKLFF.

The V gene is TRBV7-8, the J gene TRBJ2-1; 9 nucleotides match TRBD2. The CDR3 loop spans 14 amino acids. J was trimmed by 10 bases and V by 10 bases; bases with no gene match: 14. CDR1 SGHVS and CDR2 FQNEAQ come from the germline V gene. The CDR3 DNA is TGTGCCACAACCCCTATAGCGGGAGACGGAGAGCAGTTCTTC. Amino acids: CATTPIAGDGEQFF.

This chain uses TRBV10-3 with TRBJ2-7; the match to TRBD2 covers 13 bases. Trimming cost V 10 bases and J 9 bases; bases outside gene matches: 18. Germline V CDR1 and CDR2: ENHRY, SYGVKD. This CDR3 has 16 amino acids. CDR3 coding DNA: TGTGCCACCATGCCGGGCTCCGGACTAGCGGGAGTAGGGCAGTACTTC. Protein sequence: CATMPGSGLAGVGQYF.